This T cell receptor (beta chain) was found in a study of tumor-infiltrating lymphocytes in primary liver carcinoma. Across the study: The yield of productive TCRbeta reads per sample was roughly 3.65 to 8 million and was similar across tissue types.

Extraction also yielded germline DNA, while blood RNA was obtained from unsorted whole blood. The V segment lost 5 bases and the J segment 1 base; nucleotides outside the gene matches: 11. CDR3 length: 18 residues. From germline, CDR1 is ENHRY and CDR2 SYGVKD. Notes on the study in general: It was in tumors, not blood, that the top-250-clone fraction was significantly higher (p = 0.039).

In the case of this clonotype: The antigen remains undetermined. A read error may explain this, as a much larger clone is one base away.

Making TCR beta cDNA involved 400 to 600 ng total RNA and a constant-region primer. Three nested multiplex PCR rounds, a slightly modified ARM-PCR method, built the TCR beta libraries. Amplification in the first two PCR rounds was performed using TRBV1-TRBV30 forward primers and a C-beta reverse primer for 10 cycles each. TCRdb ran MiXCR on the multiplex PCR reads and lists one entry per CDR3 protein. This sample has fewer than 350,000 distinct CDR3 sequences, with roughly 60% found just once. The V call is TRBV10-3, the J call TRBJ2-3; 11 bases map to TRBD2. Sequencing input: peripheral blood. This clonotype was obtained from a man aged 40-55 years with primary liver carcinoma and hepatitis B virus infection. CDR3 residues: CAISTSSMTSGGTDTQYF. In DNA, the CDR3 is TGTGCCATCAGTACATCCTCAATGACTAGCGGGGGCACAGATACGCAGTATTTT.